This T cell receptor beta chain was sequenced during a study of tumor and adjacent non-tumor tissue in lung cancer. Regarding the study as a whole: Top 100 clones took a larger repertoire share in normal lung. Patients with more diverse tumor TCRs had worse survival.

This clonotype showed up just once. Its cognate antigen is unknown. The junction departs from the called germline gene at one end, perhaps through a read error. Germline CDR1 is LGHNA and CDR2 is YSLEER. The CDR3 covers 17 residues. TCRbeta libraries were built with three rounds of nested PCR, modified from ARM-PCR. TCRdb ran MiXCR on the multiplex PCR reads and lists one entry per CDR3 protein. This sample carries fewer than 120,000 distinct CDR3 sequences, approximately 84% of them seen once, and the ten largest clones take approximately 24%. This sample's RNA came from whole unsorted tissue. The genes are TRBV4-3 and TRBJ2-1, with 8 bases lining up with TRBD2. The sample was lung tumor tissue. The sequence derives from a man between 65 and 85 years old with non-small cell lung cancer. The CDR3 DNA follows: TGCTCCAGCAGCCAAGACCCAGCGGGAGCTAAATACAAAGAGCAGTTCTTC. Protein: CSSSQDPAGAKYKEQFF.